Listed below are T cell receptor beta chains from one sample, sequenced in a study of blood T cell repertoires in COVID-19. Only in-frame clones appear in the TCRdb table, and some are missing; sequencing was by immunoSEQ multiplex PCR. The data contain tens of thousands of clones, around 86% of them singletons. Sequenced sample: peripheral blood. The receptors shown here come from a human donor in a cohort sampled during active COVID-19. The CDR3 runs from the conserved cysteine through the conserved F or W. The order of the fields is V gene, D gene, clone size, J gene, CDR3 protein, CDR3 DNA. The D gene is left open where the match is weak. Some rows mark clone size as missing; the rest say once, few, many or name a class of expanded clone.

TRBV30	NA	once	TRBJ2-5	CAWTSGSGETQYF	TGTGCCTGGACCTCGGGGAGCGGTGAGACCCAGTACTTC
TRBV7-8	NA	NA	TRBJ2-5	CASSLERETQYF	TGTGCCAGCAGCTTGGAGAGGGAGACCCAGTACTTC
TRBV6-5	TRBD2	NA	TRBJ2-3	CASSSPSGKIPDTQYF	TGTGCCAGCAGTTCGCCTAGCGGGAAAATCCCAGATACGCAGTATTTT
TRBV5-1	TRBD1	NA	TRBJ2-7	CASSYGQGGNEQYF	TGCGCCAGCAGCTATGGACAGGGGGGCAACGAGCAGTACTTC
TRBV7-2	NA	NA	TRBJ1-4	CASSAAGGGNEKLFF	TGTGCCAGCAGCGCCGCTGGGGGGGGGAATGAAAAACTGTTTTTT
TRBV5-4	TRBD1	few	TRBJ2-1	CASSTRQGSSYNEQFF	TGTGCCAGCAGTACCAGACAGGGGAGCTCCTACAATGAGCAGTTCTTC
TRBV18	TRBD2	NA	TRBJ2-3	CASSPPSGGSTDTQYF	TGTGCCAGCTCACCACCTAGCGGGGGGAGCACAGATACGCAGTATTTT
TRBV7-9	TRBD2	NA	TRBJ2-5	CASSQGTSGGETQYF	TGTGCCAGCAGCCAAGGGACTAGCGGGGGGGAGACCCAGTACTTC
TRBV7-2	NA	NA	TRBJ2-2	CASSLDGAAANTGELFF	TGTGCCAGCAGCTTAGATGGGGCCGCCGCGAACACCGGGGAGCTGTTTTTT
TRBV7-9	NA	NA	TRBJ2-7	CASSLLIVYEQYF	TGTGCCAGCAGCTTACTGATAGTGTACGAGCAGTACTTC
TRBV30	NA	NA	TRBJ1-1	CAWKQQSEAFF	TGTGCCTGGAAGCAACAGTCTGAAGCTTTCTTT
TRBV29-1	TRBD2	NA	TRBJ2-1	CSVQSGPGGREYNEQFF	TGCAGCGTTCAAAGTGGACCGGGCGGGAGAGAGTACAATGAGCAGTTCTTC
TRBV3-1/TRBV3-2	TRBD2	NA	TRBJ2-7	CASSQGLAPYEQYF	TGTGCCAGCAGCCAAGGACTAGCGCCCTACGAGCAGTACTTC
TRBV28	TRBD2	NA	TRBJ2-3	CASSPGTTNTDTQYF	TGTGCCAGCAGCCCCGGGACTACCAACACAGATACGCAGTATTTT
TRBV9	NA	NA	TRBJ2-2	CASSEGTFVAGELFF	TGTGCCAGCAGCGAGGGGACTTTTGTCGCCGGGGAGCTGTTTTTT
TRBV6-1	NA	NA	TRBJ2-7	CASSEDRGSSYEQYF	TGTGCCAGCAGTGAAGATAGGGGTAGCTCCTACGAGCAGTACTTC
TRBV14	NA	NA	TRBJ2-2	CASSPAGAGTGELFF	TGTGCCAGCAGCCCCGCGGGGGCGGGTACCGGGGAGCTGTTTTTT
TRBV15	NA	NA	TRBJ2-7	CATSKRGLSYEQYF	TGTGCCACCAGCAAAAGGGGACTCTCCTACGAGCAGTACTTC
TRBV7-9	NA	NA	TRBJ1-6	CASSLETGIAQSPLHF	TGTGCCAGCAGCTTAGAAACAGGGATTGCGCAGTCACCCCTCCACTTT
TRBV6-6	TRBD2	NA	TRBJ2-2	CASSYLLAGAGGELFF	TGTGCCAGCAGTTACCTCTTAGCGGGAGCGGGCGGGGAGCTGTTTTTT